The 26 T cell receptor beta chains given below trace back to one sample, sequenced in a study of technical replicates of blood from several donors. Here immunoSEQ multiplex PCR was the method, and the copy in TCRdb shows in-frame clones only, minus some. The sample records some 82,000 clones, about 97% being singletons. The sample was T cells isolated from PBMCs. Receptors originate from a human donor in good health.

The V call is TRBV14, the J call TRBJ2-7; the match to TRBD1 covers 10 bases. This CDR3 spans 15 amino acids. Unmatched junction bases numbered 8, after V lost 4 bases and J lost 5 bases. CDR1 and CDR2 (germline): SGHDN, FVKESK. The CDR3 nucleotides are TGTGCCAGCAGCCTCCTAGGGGACAGGGGTAACGAGCAGTACTTC. The encoded protein is CASSLLGDRGNEQYF.

About this clone itself: At one end the junction does not follow the germline gene, possibly because of a read error. The chain combines TRBV29-1 with TRBJ2-3, with 10 bases that match TRBD2. The CDR3 contains 13 residues. The V gene's germline CDR1 is SQVTM and CDR2 ANQGSEA. The CDR3 region has the DNA TGCAGCGTTGAGGGTCGAGCGGGGGGGCCTCGTGGGTTT. Protein product: CSVEGRAGGPRGF.

This sequence joins TRBV7-9 and TRBJ2-1, with TRBD1 as a possible D gene (6 bases). This CDR3 spans 14 amino acids. The V end lost 5 bases, the J end lost 6 bases, and 14 bases lay between the germline ends. The germline V gene encodes CDR1 SEHNR and CDR2 FQNEAQ (reference sequence). CDR3 DNA sequence: TGTGCCAGCAGCCCTTCACAGGGTCCCAATGAGCAGTTCTTC. This gives the protein CASSPSQGPNEQFF.

The chain has TRBV7-9 and TRBJ2-5, with D maybe TRBD2 (5 bases). V was pared by 1 base and J by 4 bases, with 13 bases between. This CDR3 is 15 amino acids long. Germline V gene sequence: CDR1 SEHNR, CDR2 FQNEAQ (reference sequence). The CDR3 coding sequence is TGTGCCAGCAGCTTAGAGGTGCTAGCTGGAGAGACCCAGTACTTC. It specifies CASSLEVLAGETQYF.

The V and J genes are TRBV19 and TRBJ2-6, with D tentatively TRBD1 (6 bases). The germline gives CDR1 LNHDA, CDR2 SQIVND (reference sequence). The germline V and J ends were trimmed by 5 bases and 1 base, with 12 bases remaining between them. This CDR3 spans 16 amino acids. This chain's CDR3 is CASSPRGVSGANVLTF. Here the CDR3 DNA reads TGTGCCAGTAGTCCCAGGGGAGTTTCTGGGGCCAACGTCCTGACTTTC.

The CDR3 nucleotides read TGTGCCACCATAAGACAGATTAGGACTAGCGGGGCCAACGAGCAGTACTTC. It yields the protein CATIRQIRTSGANEQYF. The V and J genes are TRBV28 and TRBJ2-7; 12 bases agree with TRBD2. The CDR3 totals 17 residues. V dropped 10 bases and J dropped 5; count of bases not matched to a gene: 18. Germline V gene data show CDR1 as MDHEN and CDR2 as SYDVKM.

The V gene is TRBV11-2, the J gene TRBJ2-7, with 12 bases fitting TRBD2. Germline V CDR1 and CDR2: SGHAT, FQNNGV. V was clipped by 0 bases and J by 4 bases; unmatched bases: 10. CDR3 length equals 18 residues. The CDR3 coding sequence is TGTGCCAGCAGCTTAGATGCGCTAGCGGGAGGGCCTATTTACGAGCAGTACTTC. It encodes CASSLDALAGGPIYEQYF.

The chain recombines TRBV10-3 with TRBJ1-2; TRBD1 matches at 7 bases. The CDR3 is 16 residues long. The V and J ends lost 0 bases and 11 bases, in that order; junction bases with no gene match: 15. Germline lookup yields CDR1 ENHRY and CDR2 SYGVKD. Here the CDR3 reads CAISESNYTGTEEYTF. The CDR3 region has the DNA TGTGCCATCAGTGAGTCGAACTATACCGGGACAGAGGAATACACCTTC.

The chain links TRBV19 to TRBJ1-1; the D gene is possibly TRBD1 (5 bases). Germline V lookup: CDR1 LNHDA, CDR2 SQIVND (reference sequence). With 5 bases removed from V and 8 bases from J, the gap between germline ends came to 12 bases. The CDR3 sequence is 12 residues long. This CDR3 is CASSHGAVEAFF. The CDR3 bases are TGTGCCAGTAGTCATGGGGCAGTAGAAGCTTTCTTT.

This chain uses TRBV2 with TRBJ2-7; 13 nucleotides align to TRBD2. The V segment lost 8 bases and the J segment 2 bases; nucleotides outside the gene matches: 9. The CDR3 has 16 residues. Germline assignment: CDR1 SNHLY and CDR2 FYNNEI. The CDR3 sequence is CASLKDTSGRAYEQYF. As DNA, the CDR3 is TGTGCCAGCCTTAAAGACACTAGCGGGAGGGCCTACGAGCAGTACTTC.

The chain combines TRBV7-9 with TRBJ2-7; tentatively, D is TRBD1 (6 bases). CDR3 length equals 16 residues. Per the germline V gene, CDR1 is SEHNR and CDR2 is FQNEAQ (reference sequence). V lost 2 bases and J lost 0, with 14 bases in between. In DNA, the CDR3 is TGTGCCAGCAGCTTAAGGGACAAGGGGAGCTCCTACGAGCAGTACTTC. Its protein is CASSLRDKGSSYEQYF.

The CDR3 region is CASSFDSGDNTEAFF. The CDR3 DNA reads as TGCGCCAGCAGCTTTGATTCAGGGGATAACACTGAAGCTTTCTTT. This chain uses TRBV5-1 with TRBJ1-1; D might be TRBD1 (6 bases). V was trimmed by 2 bases and J by 2 bases, leaving 13 bases between them. The germline CDR1 and CDR2 sequences are SGHRS and YFSETQ. The CDR3 is 15 amino acids.

This sequence joins TRBV19 and TRBJ1-4, with D maybe TRBD1 (6 bases). The CDR3 consists of 18 residues. V shed 3 bases and J shed 0 bases, with 17 bases lying between them. CDR1 and CDR2 from the germline V gene are LNHDA and SQIVND (reference sequence). The DNA for the CDR3 is TGTGCCAGTAGTATTTCAGGGGTGAGGGCTGCAACTAATGAAAAACTGTTTTTT. Amino acid sequence: CASSISGVRAATNEKLFF. The variable domain in full, with the rest retrieved from reference TRBV19 and TRBJ1-4, is DGGITQSPKYLFRKEGQNVTLSCEQNLNHDAMYWYRQDPGQGLRLIYYSQIVNDFQKGDIAEGYSVSREKKESFPLTVTSAQKNPTAFYLCASSISGVRAATNEKLFFGSGTQLSVL.

This chain uses TRBV6-5 with TRBJ1-1; D gene uncertain. V lost 8 bases, J lost 2 bases, and 12 bases lay in between. CDR1 MNHEY and CDR2 SVGAGI come from the germline V gene. This CDR3 is built from 13 residues. CDR3 residues: CASLGSINTEAFF. CDR3 bases: TGTGCCAGCCTAGGATCTATCAACACTGAAGCTTTCTTT.

The V and J genes are TRBV5-1 and TRBJ2-3; 10 bases are a match to TRBD2. V lost 8 bases, J lost 2 bases, and 5 bases stayed unmatched. The germline gives CDR1 SGHRS, CDR2 YFSETQ. CDR3 length equals 14 residues. This CDR3 is CASLAGDSTDTQYF. For the CDR3, the DNA is TGCGCCAGTCTAGCGGGGGATTCCACAGATACGCAGTATTTT. Supplemented by reference TRBV5-1 and TRBJ2-3, the full variable domain reads KAGVTQTPRYLIKTRGQQVTLSCSPISGHRSVSWYQQTPGQGLQFLFEYFSETQRNKGNFPGRFSGRQFSNSRSEMNVSTLELGDSALYLCASLAGDSTDTQYFGPGTRLTVL.

The V and J genes are TRBV6-1 and TRBJ1-2, with TRBD1 as a possible D gene (5 bases). Germline CDR1 and CDR2: MNHNS and SASEGT. Trimming took 6 bases from V and 2 from J, leaving 10 bases between them. The CDR3 covers 13 residues. The CDR3 reads CASSPRQNYGYTF. DNA of the CDR3: TGTGCCAGCAGCCCACGACAGAACTATGGCTACACCTTC.

The CDR3 loop is CASSEQFLIGGKTDNEQFF. The CDR3 nucleotides are TGTGCCAGCAGTGAACAATTTCTAATAGGCGGGAAAACCGACAATGAGCAGTTCTTC. The rearrangement links TRBV2 to TRBJ2-1, with TRBD2 as a possible D gene (6 bases). Trimming pared 2 bases from V and 5 bases from J, leaving 25 bases between. Germline V lookup: CDR1 SNHLY, CDR2 FYNNEI. This CDR3 region has 19 residues.

This sequence joins TRBV6-5 and TRBJ1-1; TRBD1 matches 7 bases. In germline, CDR1 is MNHEY, CDR2 SVGAGI. This CDR3 spans 11 amino acids. The junction had 6 bases not matched to a gene; V was cut back by 6 bases and J by 11 bases. In DNA, the CDR3 is TGTGCCAGCAGCCAGGGGGTCGGCGCTTTCTTT. Translated: CASSQGVGAFF.

This chain connects TRBV30 to TRBJ2-3; D gene ambiguous. The CDR3 length is 17 residues. In germline, CDR1 is GTSNPN, CDR2 SVGIG (reference sequence). Trimming shortened V by 0 bases and J by 0 bases, and 16 bases separated the two germline ends. For the CDR3, the DNA is TGTGCCTGGAGTGTACGTGACACCCCGCCGAGCACAGATACGCAGTATTTT. This sequence encodes CAWSVRDTPPSTDTQYF.

This chain uses TRBV11-2 with TRBJ2-7, with TRBD1 identical over 7 bases. CDR3 size: 15 residues. Germline V lookup: CDR1 SGHAT, CDR2 FQNNGV. The V gene end was trimmed by 1 base and the J gene end by 0 bases; junction bases not matched to a gene: 3. CDR3 DNA sequence: TGTGCCAGCAGCTTAGGGACAGGAAACTCCTACGAGCAGTACTTC. It codes for CASSLGTGNSYEQYF.

This chain joins TRBV6-5 and TRBJ2-7; tentatively, D is TRBD1 (7 bases). The CDR3 contains 16 residues. Between the trimmed V and J ends, which lost 0 bases and 3 bases, there was a span of 15 bases. Germline CDR1 reads MNHEY; CDR2 reads SVGAGI. The CDR3 protein is CASSYSVRGAFYEQYF. CDR3 DNA sequence: TGTGCCAGCAGTTACTCGGTCAGGGGGGCGTTCTACGAGCAGTACTTC.

V and J are TRBV2 and TRBJ2-7; D uncertain. CDR3 length equals 12 residues. The germline V and J ends were trimmed by 6 bases and 0 bases, with 6 bases remaining between them. CDR1 is SNHLY, CDR2 FYNNEI, per germline. The CDR3 coding sequence is TGTGCCAGCAGACAGTTCTCCTACGAGCAGTACTTC. Protein: CASRQFSYEQYF. The entire variable domain, with the rest obtained from reference TRBV2 and TRBJ2-7, is as follows: EPEVTQTPSHQVTQMGQEVILRCVPISNHLYFYWYRQILGQKVEFLVSFYNNEISEKSEIFDDQFSVERPDGSNFTLKIRSTKLEDSAMYFCASRQFSYEQYFGPGTRLTVT.

V and J are TRBV6-6 and TRBJ2-1; TRBD1 is a possible D gene (5 bases). Trimming removed 8 bases at V and 10 bases at J, with 15 bases between. Germline V gene lookup returns CDR1 MNHNY and CDR2 SVGAGI (reference sequence). The CDR3 spans 12 residues. The CDR3 DNA reads TGTGCCAGCGGCAGGGATGTGGTGGAGCAGTTCTTC. It translates to CASGRDVVEQFF.

The chain has TRBV4-2 and TRBJ1-5; D is perhaps TRBD1 (5 bases). CDR1 LGHNA and CDR2 YNFKEQ come from the germline V gene. The CDR3 is 15 residues long. V lost 4 bases to trimming and J lost 4 bases, with 14 bases between them. The CDR3 here is CASSPERGLNQPQHF. The CDR3 nucleotides read TGTGCCAGCAGCCCCGAGCGGGGGTTGAATCAGCCCCAGCATTTT.

V usage is TRBV30 and J usage is TRBJ2-1, with D possibly TRBD1 on 5 matching bases. The CDR3 is 14 residues long. The germline V gene has CDR1 GTSNPN and CDR2 SVGIG (reference sequence). V dropped 7 bases and J dropped 6 bases, with 19 bases sitting between them. The CDR3 region has the DNA TGTGCCTCTCACCAAGCAGGGAAGGTCAATGAGCAGTTCTTC. Its translation is CASHQAGKVNEQFF. Supplemented by reference TRBV30 and TRBJ2-1, the full variable domain reads SQTIHQWPATLVQPVGSPLSLECTVEGTSNPNLYWYRQAAGRGLQLLFYSVGIGQISSEVPQNLSASRPQDRQFILSSKKLLLSDSGFYLCASHQAGKVNEQFFGPGTRLTVL.

The rearrangement links TRBV19 to TRBJ1-5; D call uncertain. Trimming took 3 bases from V and 3 from J, leaving 6 bases between them. Germline lookup yields CDR1 LNHDA and CDR2 SQIVND (reference sequence). CDR3 length: 13 amino acids. The DNA of the CDR3 is TGTGCCAGTAGTATCCGGGACAATCAGCCCCAGCATTTT. Protein sequence: CASSIRDNQPQHF.